The T cell receptor (beta chain) under discussion was sequenced for a study of Graves' ophthalmopathy and Graves' hyperthyroidism. Study as a whole: No progression to ophthalmopathy over 18 months defined stable hyperthyroidism.

Study-level findings and limits: With a specificity of 72.22% and a sensitivity of 70% to 71%, the model predicted ophthalmopathy progression.

TCR beta CDR3 regions were amplified from RNA transcripts. The authors performed first-round RT-PCR with HTBI primers and then a second-round multiplex PCR. TCRdb re-derived calls from the multiplex PCR reads in MiXCR, one entry per CDR3 protein. Altogether around 1.1 million distinct CDR3 sequences are present, about 38% being singletons, with the ten largest covering 8.5% to 14%. A diagnosis was made from clinical symptoms together with serum thyroxine, TRAb, thyroid ultrasound and orbital computed tomography. The V gene's germline CDR1 is SGHRS and CDR2 YFSETQ. There are 15 residues in the CDR3. The ends were cut back, 0 bases at V and 6 bases at J, with 10 bases in the middle. This clonotype was seen ten or more times. Its antigen is not known.

The specimen was peripheral blood or thyroid tissue (not recorded which). This TCR derives from an adult man with Graves' hyperthyroidism. This chain joins TRBV5-1 and TRBJ2-6, with D hard to call. The CDR3 bases are TGCGCCAGCAGCTTGGCCGATCGTGTGGCCAACGTCCTGACTTTC. Translating it yields CASSLADRVANVLTF. The variable domain in full, with the rest retrieved from reference TRBV5-1 and TRBJ2-6, is KAGVTQTPRYLIKTRGQQVTLSCSPISGHRSVSWYQQTPGQGLQFLFEYFSETQRNKGNFPGRFSGRQFSNSRSEMNVSTLELGDSALYLCASSLADRVANVLTFGAGSRLTVL.